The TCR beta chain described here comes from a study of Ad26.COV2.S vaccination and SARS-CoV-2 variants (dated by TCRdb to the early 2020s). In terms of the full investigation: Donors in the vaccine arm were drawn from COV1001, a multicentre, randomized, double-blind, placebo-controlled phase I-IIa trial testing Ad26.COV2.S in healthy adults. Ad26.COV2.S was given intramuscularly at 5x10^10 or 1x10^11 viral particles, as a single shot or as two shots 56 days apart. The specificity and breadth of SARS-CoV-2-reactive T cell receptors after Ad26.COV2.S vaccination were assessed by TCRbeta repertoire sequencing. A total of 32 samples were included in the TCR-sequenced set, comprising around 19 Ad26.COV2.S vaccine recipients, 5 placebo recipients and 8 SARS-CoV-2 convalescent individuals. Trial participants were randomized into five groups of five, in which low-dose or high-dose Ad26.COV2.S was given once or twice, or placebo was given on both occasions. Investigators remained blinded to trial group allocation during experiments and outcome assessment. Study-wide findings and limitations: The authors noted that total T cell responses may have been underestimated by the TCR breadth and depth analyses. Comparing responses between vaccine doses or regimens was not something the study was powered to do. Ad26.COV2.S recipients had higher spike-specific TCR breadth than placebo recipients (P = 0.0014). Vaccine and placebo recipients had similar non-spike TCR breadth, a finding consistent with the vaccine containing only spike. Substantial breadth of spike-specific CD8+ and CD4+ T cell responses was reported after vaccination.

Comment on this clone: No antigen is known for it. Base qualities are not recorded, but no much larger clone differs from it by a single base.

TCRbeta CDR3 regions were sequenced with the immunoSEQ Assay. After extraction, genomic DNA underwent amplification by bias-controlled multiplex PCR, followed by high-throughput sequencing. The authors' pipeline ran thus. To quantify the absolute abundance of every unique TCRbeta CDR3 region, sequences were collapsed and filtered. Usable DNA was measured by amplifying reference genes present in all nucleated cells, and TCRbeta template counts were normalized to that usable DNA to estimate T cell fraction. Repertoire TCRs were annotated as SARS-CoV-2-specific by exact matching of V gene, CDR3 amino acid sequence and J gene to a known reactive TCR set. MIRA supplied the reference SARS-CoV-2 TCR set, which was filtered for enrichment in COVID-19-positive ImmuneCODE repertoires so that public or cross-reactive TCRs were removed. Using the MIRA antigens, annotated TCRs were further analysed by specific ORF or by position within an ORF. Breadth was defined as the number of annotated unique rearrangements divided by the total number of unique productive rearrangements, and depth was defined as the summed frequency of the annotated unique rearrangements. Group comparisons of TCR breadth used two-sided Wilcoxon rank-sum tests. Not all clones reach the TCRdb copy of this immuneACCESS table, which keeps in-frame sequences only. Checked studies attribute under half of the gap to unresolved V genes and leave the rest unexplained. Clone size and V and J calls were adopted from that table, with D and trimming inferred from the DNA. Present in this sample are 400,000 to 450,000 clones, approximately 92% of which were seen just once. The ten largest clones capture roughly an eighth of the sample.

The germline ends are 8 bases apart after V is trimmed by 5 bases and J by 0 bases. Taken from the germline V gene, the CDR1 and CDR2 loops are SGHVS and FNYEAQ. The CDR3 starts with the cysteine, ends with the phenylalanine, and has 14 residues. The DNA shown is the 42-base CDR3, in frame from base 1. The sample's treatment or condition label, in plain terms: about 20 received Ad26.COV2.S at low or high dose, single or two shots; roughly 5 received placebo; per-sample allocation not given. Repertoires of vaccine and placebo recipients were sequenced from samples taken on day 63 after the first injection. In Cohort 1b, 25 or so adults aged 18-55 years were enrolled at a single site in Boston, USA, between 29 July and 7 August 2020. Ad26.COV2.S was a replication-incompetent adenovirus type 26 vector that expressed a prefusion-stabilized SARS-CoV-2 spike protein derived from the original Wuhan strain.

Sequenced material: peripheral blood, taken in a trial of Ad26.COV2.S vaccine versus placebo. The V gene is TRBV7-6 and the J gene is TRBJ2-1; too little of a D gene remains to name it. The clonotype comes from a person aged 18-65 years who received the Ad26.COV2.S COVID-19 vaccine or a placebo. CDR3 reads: CASSPVFSYNEQFF. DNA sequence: TGTGCCAGCAGCCCGGTGTTCTCCTACAATGAGCAGTTCTTC.